A single sample is the source of the 13 T cell receptor beta chains below, sequenced in a study of glioma-infiltrating T cells after dendritic cell vaccination. TCRdb's table, derived via immunoSEQ multiplex PCR, lists solely in-frame clones and lacks some. The table lists about 99,000 clones, about four fifths of them singletons. The sample consisted of blood, taken before dendritic cell vaccination. The receptors were sampled from a human donor with glioblastoma.

This rearrangement joins TRBV11-2 to TRBJ1-6; no clear D. Per the germline V gene, CDR1 is SGHAT and CDR2 is FQNNGV. The V and J ends lost 5 bases and 10 bases respectively, with 21 bases between them. This CDR3 contains 16 residues. The CDR3 is CASSDRPFGEYSPLHF. The CDR3 DNA follows: TGTGCCAGCAGCGACCGACCTTTCGGGGAATACTCACCCCTCCACTTT.

On this clone itself: The same CDR3 also results from other DNA sequences found in this sample. The J gene is TRBJ2-2, the V gene TRBV9; maybe TRBD1 (5 bases). The CDR3 contains 15 residues. V gave up 4 bases and J gave up 1 base, with 11 bases separating them. In germline, CDR1 is SGDLS, CDR2 YYNGEE. The CDR3 reads CASSPRVLNTGELFF. CDR3 nucleotides: TGTGCCAGCAGCCCCAGGGTCCTGAACACCGGGGAGCTGTTTTTT.

CDR3 in DNA: TGTGCCAGCATGGACAGGGGGGAAGGGAACACTGAAGCTTTCTTT. Amino acids: CASMDRGEGNTEAFF. The chain links TRBV28 to TRBJ1-1, with TRBD1 identical over 10 bases. Germline CDR1 is MDHEN and CDR2 is SYDVKM. The CDR3 loop spans 15 amino acids. V lost 7 bases, J lost 1 base, and 6 bases stayed unmatched.

CDR3 coding DNA: TGTGCCACCAGCAAATACTCAGGGGTGAACACTGAAGCTTTCTTT. Amino acid sequence: CATSKYSGVNTEAFF. The chain joins TRBV15 to TRBJ1-1; D possibly corresponds to TRBD1 (6 bases). CDR1 LNHNV and CDR2 YYDKDF come from the germline V gene (reference sequence). The CDR3 is 15 residues long. V was clipped by 4 bases and J by 0 bases, with 12 bases between them.

The chain recombines TRBV2 with TRBJ1-1, with 8 positions matching TRBD1. Germline-derived CDR1 and CDR2 are SNHLY and FYNNEI. The CDR3 contains 13 residues. Germline trimming cut 7 bases from V and 3 bases from J; bases unmatched to any gene: 4. The CDR3 loop reads CASKDRGDTEAFF. Written as DNA, the CDR3 is TGTGCCAGCAAAGACAGGGGCGACACTGAAGCTTTCTTT.

The V gene is TRBV5-1, the J gene TRBJ1-1; D is unclear. The CDR3 length is 17 residues. V was clipped by 1 base and J by 0 bases, with 16 bases between them. From germline, CDR1 is SGHRS and CDR2 YFSETQ. The CDR3 nucleotides read TGCGCCAGCAGCTTGTATCTCGGTACCCTCATGAACACTGAAGCTTTCTTT. Its protein is CASSLYLGTLMNTEAFF.

This clone was detected a few times. The V gene is TRBV4-3, the J gene TRBJ1-2; 9 bases are shared with TRBD1. The germline V gene has CDR1 LGHNA and CDR2 YSLEER. V gave up 3 bases and J gave up 4 bases; unmatched junction bases: 6. CDR3 size: 15 residues. CDR3 sequence (DNA): TGCGCCAGCAGCCAGAAGACAGGGGGACCCTATGGCTACACCTTC. It specifies CASSQKTGGPYGYTF.

The chain employs TRBV20-1 and TRBJ1-2; D call uncertain. The V and J ends lost 4 bases and 8 bases respectively, with 8 bases between them. The CDR3 runs 10 residues. In germline, CDR1 is DFQATT, CDR2 SNEGSKA (reference sequence). The CDR3 DNA is TGCAGTGCTACCGGGGAAGGCTACACCTTC. It encodes CSATGEGYTF.

This clone was detected once. This chain links TRBV2 with TRBJ1-4; no clear D gene. The CDR3 totals 14 residues. Per germline, CDR1 SNHLY and CDR2 FYNNEI. Trimming pared 6 bases from V and 2 bases from J, leaving 10 bases between. The CDR3 reads CASRHRDTNEKLFF. For the CDR3, the DNA is TGTGCCAGCAGGCACCGGGATACTAATGAAAAACTGTTTTTT.

This chain links TRBV11-2 with TRBJ2-1; 10 bases align to TRBD2. CDR1 is SGHAT, CDR2 FQNNGV, per germline. CDR3 length equals 16 residues. V gave up 0 bases and J gave up 9 bases; unmatched junction bases: 8. CDR3 region: CASSLDWSGGAGEQFF. The CDR3 DNA is TGTGCCAGCAGCTTAGACTGGAGCGGGGGGGCAGGTGAGCAGTTCTTC.

This clone was detected only a few times. This sequence joins TRBV19 and TRBJ1-6; D remains unclear. Deletions cut 8 bases from V and 5 bases from J, with 16 bases between. CDR1 LNHDA and CDR2 SQIVND come from the germline V gene (reference sequence). The CDR3 runs to 15 residues. The CDR3 DNA reads TGTGCCAGTCGTGTGATCTTAAGAGATAATTCACCCCTCCACTTT. Its protein product is CASRVILRDNSPLHF.

This clone was seen once. The V call is TRBV27, the J call TRBJ2-5; 9 bases fit TRBD2. CDR3 length equals 16 residues. Germline CDR1 is MNHEY and CDR2 is SMNVEV (reference sequence). J was trimmed by 5 bases and V by 1 base; bases with no gene match: 8. The CDR3 reads CASSLFAGGLAETQYF. The CDR3 region has the DNA TGTGCCAGCAGTTTATTCGCGGGGGGGCTTGCGGAGACCCAGTACTTC.

The CDR3 sequence is CASSIRDGQRLYGYTF. The CDR3 DNA follows: TGTGCCAGTAGTATAAGGGATGGACAGAGGCTATATGGCTACACCTTC. This chain connects TRBV19 to TRBJ1-2; TRBD1 might be the D (6 bases). V dropped 2 bases and J dropped 5 bases, with 18 bases sitting between them. The CDR3 covers 16 residues. From germline, CDR1 is LNHDA and CDR2 SQIVND (reference sequence).